The 25 T cell receptor beta chains listed next were all sequenced from one sample in a study of blood T cell repertoires in COVID-19 (TCRdb year 2020). Preparation of the library involved the immunoSEQ multiplex PCR assay. TCRdb re-hosts the immuneACCESS table, in-frame sequences only. Its copies lack some clones; in the studies checked, an unresolved V gene accounts for under half of them, and the cause for the rest is not known. The sample has roughly 300,000 clones on record, 83% of them singletons. The top ten clonotypes cover approximately 10% of the sample. Specimen: peripheral blood. The receptors stem from a woman aged 45-60 years who had recovered from COVID-19.

The V and J genes are TRBV11-2 and TRBJ2-1, with D tentatively TRBD2 (7 bases). The length of the CDR3 is 16 residues. V was cut by 1 base and J by 4 bases, with 14 bases left in between. Germline V gives CDR1 SGHAT, CDR2 FQNNGV. This CDR3 is CASSLVNGGTYNEQFF. Written as DNA, the CDR3 is TGTGCCAGCAGCTTAGTCAACGGGGGGACATACAATGAGCAGTTCTTC.

The chain combines TRBV28 with TRBJ2-3; TRBD1 is a possible D gene (6 bases). The V end lost 7 bases, the J end lost 0 bases, and 26 bases lay between the germline ends. CDR3 length equals 19 residues. Looked up from germline, CDR1 is MDHEN and CDR2 is SYDVKM. The CDR3 nucleotides are TGTGCCAGCACCCAAAGGGGGACGGGACGGAAAACTAGCACAGATACGCAGTATTTT. Translating it yields CASTQRGTGRKTSTDTQYF. Variable domain in full (rest from reference TRBV28 and TRBJ2-3): DVKVTQSSRYLVKRTGEKVFLECVQDMDHENMFWYRQDPGLGLRLIYFSYDVKMKEKGDIPEGYSVSREKKERFSLILESASTNQTSMYLCASTQRGTGRKTSTDTQYFGPGTRLTVL.

The chain recombines TRBV18 with TRBJ1-4; D possibly corresponds to TRBD1 (5 bases). Trimming shortened V by 3 bases and J by 0 bases, and 17 bases separated the two germline ends. This CDR3 spans 18 amino acids. CDR1 is KGHSH and CDR2 is LQKENI in the germline V gene. The CDR3 reads CASSPRGGYGATNEKLFF. The CDR3 coding sequence is TGTGCCAGCTCACCTCGGGGGGGGTACGGAGCAACTAATGAAAAACTGTTTTTT. The whole variable domain, filled in from reference TRBV18 and TRBJ1-4, reads NAGVMQNPRHLVRRRGQEARLRCSPMKGHSHVYWYRQLPEEGLKFMVYLQKENIIDESGMPKERFSAEFPKEGPSILRIQQVVRGDSAAYFCASSPRGGYGATNEKLFFGSGTQLSVL.

The CDR3, as DNA: TGTGCCAGCAGCGAGACCCGGGACAGGGGATCACCCCTCCACTTT. Residues: CASSETRDRGSPLHF. V and J are TRBV9 and TRBJ1-6, with 10 bases aligning to TRBD1. The V and J ends lost 3 bases and 10 bases, in that order; junction bases with no gene match: 7. There are 15 residues in the CDR3. Germline V gene data show CDR1 as SGDLS and CDR2 as YYNGEE.

The rearrangement joins TRBV5-1 to TRBJ2-1; 7 bases align to TRBD1. CDR3 length: 15 residues. V lost 1 base, J lost 4 bases, and 5 bases stayed unmatched. Per germline, CDR1 SGHRS and CDR2 YFSETQ. The DNA for the CDR3 is TGCGCCAGCAGCTTGACAGGGGAAGTTTACAATGAGCAGTTCTTC. Encoded protein: CASSLTGEVYNEQFF. The whole variable domain, remainder taken from reference TRBV5-1 and TRBJ2-1, is KAGVTQTPRYLIKTRGQQVTLSCSPISGHRSVSWYQQTPGQGLQFLFEYFSETQRNKGNFPGRFSGRQFSNSRSEMNVSTLELGDSALYLCASSLTGEVYNEQFFGPGTRLTVL.

This clone was recorded a few times. V is TRBV28 and J is TRBJ2-7; D remains ambiguous. Germline V gene sequence: CDR1 MDHEN, CDR2 SYDVKM. The CDR3 is 17 residues long. V lost 6 bases and J lost 1, with 22 bases in between. The CDR3: CASRLHRNHPLSYEQYF. The CDR3 nucleotides read TGTGCCAGCAGACTCCATCGAAATCATCCCCTTTCCTACGAGCAGTACTTC. Together with reference TRBV28 and TRBJ2-7, the CDR3 gives the full variable domain: DVKVTQSSRYLVKRTGEKVFLECVQDMDHENMFWYRQDPGLGLRLIYFSYDVKMKEKGDIPEGYSVSREKKERFSLILESASTNQTSMYLCASRLHRNHPLSYEQYFGPGTRLTVT.

This rearrangement joins TRBV28 to TRBJ2-1; D remains ambiguous. Germline V lookup: CDR1 MDHEN, CDR2 SYDVKM. This CDR3 has 10 residues. V shed 1 base and J shed 15 bases, with 7 bases lying between them. The CDR3 is CASSLLFSFF. The DNA for the CDR3 is TGTGCCAGCAGTTTATTGTTCTCGTTCTTC. Supplemented by reference TRBV28 and TRBJ2-1, the full variable domain reads DVKVTQSSRYLVKRTGEKVFLECVQDMDHENMFWYRQDPGLGLRLIYFSYDVKMKEKGDIPEGYSVSREKKERFSLILESASTNQTSMYLCASSLLFSFFGPGTRLTVL.

The J gene is TRBJ2-1, the V gene TRBV4-3, with D perhaps TRBD2 (5 bases). CDR3 length: 15 amino acids. The ends were cut back, 1 base at V and 1 base at J, with 8 bases in the middle. Germline V CDR1 and CDR2: LGHNA, YSLEER. The CDR3 protein is CASSQGRRSYNEQFF. The CDR3 region has the DNA TGCGCCAGCAGCCAAGGCCGGAGGTCCTACAATGAGCAGTTCTTC.

The chain employs TRBV28 and TRBJ2-1; 16 positions match TRBD2. The trim removed 6 bases at V and 8 bases at J, leaving 4 bases unmatched. Germline CDR1 is MDHEN and CDR2 is SYDVKM. The CDR3 is 15 residues long. In nucleotides, the CDR3 is TGTGCCAGCAGGGGACTAGCGGGGGGGCTATATGAGCAGTTCTTC. Amino acids: CASRGLAGGLYEQFF.

This clone was counted a few times. The V gene is TRBV4-2, the J gene TRBJ1-2; D not resolved. The V gene's germline CDR1 is LGHNA and CDR2 YNFKEQ. The CDR3 is 16 amino acids. Trimming cost V 0 bases and J 2 bases, with 13 bases left between them. CDR3 DNA sequence: TGTGCCAGCAGCCAAGATGGCCTCAGGCTGAACTATGGCTACACCTTC. This codes for CASSQDGLRLNYGYTF.

V is TRBV3-1 (or the pseudogene TRBV3-2) and J is TRBJ2-1; D call uncertain. V lost 4 bases to trimming and J lost 6 bases, with 13 bases between them. The germline V gene encodes CDR1 LGHDT and CDR2 YNNKEL (reference sequence). The CDR3 runs 14 residues. CDR3 in DNA: TGTGCCAGCAGCCTCAGCACAGATCGCAATGAGCAGTTCTTC. Translating it yields CASSLSTDRNEQFF.

The chain is built from TRBV9 and TRBJ1-2; a weak D match, TRBD1 (6 bases). From germline, CDR1 is SGDLS and CDR2 YYNGEE. The CDR3 length is 14 residues. Trimming removed 7 bases from V and 8 bases from J, with 21 bases in between. Here the CDR3 reads CASHHGGGTSGYTF. In nucleotides, the CDR3 is TGTGCCAGCCACCACGGGGGGGGGACAAGCGGCTACACCTTC.

This clone was counted between two and nine times. The chain links TRBV4-3 to TRBJ2-3, with 8 bases that match TRBD2. Germline CDR1 is LGHNA and CDR2 is YSLEER. The V segment lost 1 base and the J segment 5 bases; nucleotides outside the gene matches: 5. The CDR3 is made up of 15 amino acids. The CDR3 reads CASSQVGGAKDTQYF. As DNA, the CDR3 is TGCGCCAGCAGCCAAGTCGGGGGGGCAAAAGATACGCAGTATTTT.

The genes are TRBV15 and TRBJ2-5, with a weak D call TRBD1 (5 bases). With 4 bases removed from V and 2 bases from J, the gap between germline ends came to 11 bases. Germline CDR1 and CDR2: LNHNV and YYDKDF (reference sequence). The CDR3 has 14 residues. CDR3 amino acids: CATSTWQGQETQYF. The CDR3 DNA is TGTGCCACCAGCACTTGGCAGGGACAAGAGACCCAGTACTTC.

The sample holds a few counts of this clone. The chain has TRBV7-8 and TRBJ1-2, with TRBD1 as a possible D gene (6 bases). The CDR3 runs to 14 residues. Trimming took off 8 bases at V and 0 bases at J, with 13 bases between the two ends. In germline, CDR1 is SGHVS, CDR2 FQNEAQ. The chain's CDR3 is CASSWDTANYGYTF. The CDR3 DNA reads TGTGCCAGCTCCTGGGACACCGCTAACTATGGCTACACCTTC.

The gene calls are TRBV27 and TRBJ2-7; the D gene is possibly TRBD1 (7 bases). The V end lost 4 bases, the J end lost 3 bases, and 19 bases lay between the germline ends. The CDR3 spans 16 residues. In germline, CDR1 is MNHEY, CDR2 SMNVEV (reference sequence). The CDR3, as DNA: TGTGCCAGCAGTTACCAGGGGGACTCTCTTGTCTACGAGCAGTACTTC. The encoded protein is CASSYQGDSLVYEQYF.

The chain employs TRBV28 and TRBJ1-5; maybe TRBD1 (6 bases). The V end lost 6 bases, the J end lost 5 bases, and 23 bases lay between the germline ends. This CDR3 region has 17 residues. Germline V gene data show CDR1 as MDHEN and CDR2 as SYDVKM. The CDR3 loop reads CASSPRGQGIVYQPQHF. As DNA, the CDR3 is TGTGCCAGCAGCCCCCGGGGCCAGGGGATCGTTTATCAGCCCCAGCATTTT.

This clone was recorded a few times. The J gene is TRBJ2-5, the V gene TRBV7-2; D is perhaps TRBD2 (6 bases). The germline V and J ends were trimmed by 5 bases and 7 bases, with 26 bases remaining between them. There are 17 residues in the CDR3. Per the germline V gene, CDR1 is SGHTA and CDR2 is FQGNSA. CDR3 loop: CASSRPSPAGPAGTQYF. The CDR3 region has the DNA TGTGCCAGCAGCCGTCCAAGCCCCGCGGGGCCCGCGGGGACCCAGTACTTC.

The chain carries TRBV2 and TRBJ2-1; 9 bases map to TRBD2. CDR1 is SNHLY and CDR2 is FYNNEI in the germline V gene. This CDR3 has 15 amino acids. V was clipped by 1 base and J by 5 bases; unmatched bases: 3. The CDR3 sequence is CASSEEAGGNNEQFF. The CDR3 coding sequence is TGTGCCAGCAGTGAAGAGGCGGGGGGGAACAATGAGCAGTTCTTC. The full variable domain, in which reference TRBV2 and TRBJ2-1 provide the parts outside the CDR3, is EPEVTQTPSHQVTQMGQEVILRCVPISNHLYFYWYRQILGQKVEFLVSFYNNEISEKSEIFDDQFSVERPDGSNFTLKIRSTKLEDSAMYFCASSEEAGGNNEQFFGPGTRLTVL.

The J gene is TRBJ1-2, the V gene TRBV19, with 9 bases that match TRBD1. With 9 bases clipped from V and 3 bases from J, the junction kept 8 bases outside the gene matches. Germline V gene sequence: CDR1 LNHDA, CDR2 SQIVND (reference sequence). This CDR3 region has 14 residues. The CDR3 loop reads CASVSGQGDYGYTF. The CDR3 nucleotides are TGTGCCAGCGTTTCGGGACAGGGAGACTATGGCTACACCTTC.

The chain joins TRBV28 to TRBJ2-3, with 9 bases lining up with TRBD2. The CDR3 is 15 amino acids. Germline V gene data show CDR1 as MDHEN and CDR2 as SYDVKM. J was trimmed by 5 bases and V by 4 bases; bases with no gene match: 7. CDR3 loop: CASSYSLAGKDTQYF. Written as DNA, the CDR3 is TGTGCCAGCAGTTATTCGCTAGCGGGAAAAGATACGCAGTATTTT. The whole variable domain, remainder taken from reference TRBV28 and TRBJ2-3, is DVKVTQSSRYLVKRTGEKVFLECVQDMDHENMFWYRQDPGLGLRLIYFSYDVKMKEKGDIPEGYSVSREKKERFSLILESASTNQTSMYLCASSYSLAGKDTQYFGPGTRLTVL.

The rearrangement joins TRBV4-3 to TRBJ1-2, with D possibly being TRBD1 (5 bases). The CDR3 length is 16 residues. Germline values: CDR1 LGHNA, CDR2 YSLEER. V was cut by 0 bases and J by 1 base, with 12 bases left in between. DNA for the CDR3: TGCGCCAGCAGCCAAGATGGGGGGACCGATAACTATGGCTACACCTTC. Translation gives CASSQDGGTDNYGYTF.

The chain carries TRBV4-1 and TRBJ1-5; D might be TRBD1 (5 bases). This CDR3 has 15 amino acids. V gave up 0 bases and J gave up 3 bases, with 9 bases separating them. Germline CDR1 MGHRA, CDR2 YSYEKL. CDR3: CASSQDGAYNQPQHF. In DNA form, the CDR3 reads TGCGCCAGCAGCCAAGATGGGGCGTACAATCAGCCCCAGCATTTT.

The rearrangement joins TRBV25-1 to TRBJ2-5; TRBD2 matches 7 bases. The CDR3 is 17 residues long. CDR1 and CDR2 (germline): MGHDK, SYGVNS. With V trimmed by 4 bases and J by 2 bases, 13 bases remained unmatched. The CDR3 DNA reads TGTGCCAGCAGTGTGGGGGGTTTAGCGGGTCTTCAAGAGACCCAGTACTTC. Protein product: CASSVGGLAGLQETQYF.

The rearrangement joins TRBV1 to TRBJ2-2; the listed D gene, TRBD2, was not tested against the DNA. TRBV1 is a known pseudogene. The CDR3 consists of 18 residues. The CDR3 DNA sequence: TGCACCAGCAGCCAAGAACTACTTTCGTCGGGAGCCCCCGGGGAGCTGTTTTTT. Amino acids: CTSSQELLSSGAPGELFF.